One sample yielded the 19 T cell receptor beta chains listed below, sequenced in a study of CD8+ T cells in alopecia areata. Indicated treatment: oral pan-JAK inhibitor, 5-10 mg twice daily. The sequencing template was cDNA reverse transcribed from extracted RNA. The method was immunoSEQ multiplex PCR; TCRdb's version includes in-frame clones alone and lacks a portion of them. This repertoire shows 90,000 to 150,000 clones, about 50% found once; its top ten account for roughly 0.45%. The specimen comprised CD4+ T cells sorted from blood, sampled at week 4, from a patient treated with tofacitinib. Receptor source: a human donor with alopecia areata.

The CDR3 here is CSVEAAGNIQYF. The DNA of the CDR3 is TGCAGCGTTGAAGCGGCTGGAAACATTCAGTACTTC. The V and J genes are TRBV29-1 and TRBJ2-4; the D is unclear. The CDR3 spans 12 residues. Germline loops: CDR1 SQVTM, CDR2 ANQGSEA. Trimming cost V 1 base and J 6 bases, with 7 bases left between them.

The V call is TRBV2, the J call TRBJ1-1; D remains unclear. This CDR3 region has 12 residues. CDR1 and CDR2 (germline): SNHLY, FYNNEI. The germline V and J ends were trimmed by 2 bases and 5 bases, with 6 bases remaining between them. The CDR3, as DNA: TGTGCCAGCAGTGAAATGGGAACTGAAGCTTTCTTT. It specifies CASSEMGTEAFF.

This clone was detected once. The rearrangement uses TRBV30 and TRBJ2-1, with TRBD2 matching 11 bases. Unmatched junction bases numbered 4, after V lost 0 bases and J lost 9 bases. The germline gives CDR1 GTSNPN, CDR2 SVGIG (reference sequence). CDR3 length: 14 amino acids. CDR3 DNA sequence: TGTGCCTGGAGTGTCTTAGCGGGAGGGCGTGAGCAGTTCTTC. Amino acid sequence: CAWSVLAGGREQFF.

The J gene is TRBJ2-5, the V gene TRBV4-1, with 7 bases lining up with TRBD1. The CDR3 sequence is 14 residues long. V trimming: 2 bases; J trimming: 5 bases; junction bases outside the gene matches: 5. CDR1 is MGHRA, CDR2 YSYEKL, per germline. CDR3 coding DNA: TGCGCCAGCAGCCAACCAGGGGGTAGGGAGACCCAGTACTTC. This encodes CASSQPGGRETQYF.

V and J are TRBV14 and TRBJ1-2; TRBD1 matches at 7 bases. This CDR3 region has 14 residues. CDR1 is SGHDN and CDR2 is FVKESK in the germline V gene. Trimming at V came to 2 bases and at J to 3 bases, leaving 3 bases not matched to a gene. This CDR3 reads CASSQTGAHYGYTF. CDR3 DNA: TGTGCCAGCAGCCAAACAGGGGCCCACTATGGCTACACCTTC.

V gene TRBV29-1 combines with J gene TRBJ1-5; 8 positions agree with TRBD1. The V and J ends lost 6 bases and 0 bases, in that order; junction bases with no gene match: 4. CDR3 size: 14 residues. Germline values: CDR1 SQVTM, CDR2 ANQGSEA. The CDR3 bases are TGCAGCGTGGGGCAGGGGGCTAGCAATCAGCCCCAGCATTTT. It encodes CSVGQGASNQPQHF.

The chain recombines TRBV29-1 with TRBJ2-3; 7 bases align to TRBD1. Losses at the gene ends were 7 bases for V and 2 bases for J; bases not matched to a gene: 6. CDR1 is SQVTM, CDR2 ANQGSEA, per germline. This CDR3 contains 13 residues. The CDR3 DNA follows: TGCAGCGATTGGGACAGAGACACAGATACGCAGTATTTT. It is translated as CSDWDRDTDTQYF.

The rearrangement uses TRBV7-9 and TRBJ1-6; 7 nucleotides match TRBD1. Germline CDR1 reads SEHNR; CDR2 reads FQNEAQ (reference sequence). V shed 1 base, J shed 6 bases, and the junction held 9 bases outside the gene matches. The length of the CDR3 is 17 residues. The CDR3 DNA follows: TGTGCCAGCAGCTTAGTACGGACTACAGGGGTTAATTCACCCCTCCACTTT. This sequence encodes CASSLVRTTGVNSPLHF. The full variable domain, in which reference TRBV7-9 and TRBJ1-6 provide the parts outside the CDR3, is DTGVSQNPRHKITKRGQNVTFRCDPISEHNRLYWYRQTLGQGPEFLTYFQNEAQLEKSRLLSDRFSAERPKGSFSTLEIQRTEQGDSAMYLCASSLVRTTGVNSPLHFGNGTRLTVT.

This clone appeared a single time. J is TRBJ2-6 and V is TRBV25-1, with no clear D. This CDR3 region has 15 residues. With 1 base removed from V and 3 bases from J, the gap between germline ends came to 7 bases. Germline V gene lookup returns CDR1 MGHDK and CDR2 SYGVNS. The CDR3 loop reads CASSELGDGANVLTF. The DNA of the CDR3 is TGTGCCAGCAGTGAATTAGGTGATGGGGCCAACGTCCTGACTTTC.

The chain links TRBV5-1 to TRBJ2-5, with no clear D. CDR3 length: 13 residues. V shed 0 bases and J shed 5 bases, with 8 bases lying between them. Germline values: CDR1 SGHRS, CDR2 YFSETQ. CDR3 sequence (DNA): TGCGCCAGCAGCTTGGACTTCTTGGAGACCCAGTACTTC. This codes for CASSLDFLETQYF.

The chain couples TRBV29-1 to TRBJ2-1, with 8 bases matching TRBD2. There are 13 residues in the CDR3. Germline lookup yields CDR1 SQVTM and CDR2 ANQGSEA. The J segment lost 6 bases and the V segment lost 5 bases, leaving 6 bases of the junction unmatched. The CDR3: CSVSSGSPNEQFF. The CDR3 nucleotides read TGCAGCGTTTCGAGCGGGAGCCCCAATGAGCAGTTCTTC.

As for this clone: Distinct nucleotide sequences in the sample also encode this CDR3. The rearrangement uses TRBV7-9 and TRBJ1-2; D not certain. This CDR3 comprises 12 residues. The germline V gene encodes CDR1 SEHNR and CDR2 FQNEAQ (reference sequence). Trimming shortened V by 3 bases and J by 4 bases, and 6 bases separated the two germline ends. CDR3 DNA: TGTGCCAGCAGCTTGGGTGGCTATGGCTACACCTTC. It codes for CASSLGGYGYTF.

The chain has TRBV15 and TRBJ2-1; D might be TRBD1 or TRBD2, each matching 5 bases. Germline V gene lookup returns CDR1 LNHNV and CDR2 YYDKDF (reference sequence). The CDR3 runs to 15 residues. The germline V and J ends were trimmed by 4 bases and 5 bases, with 15 bases remaining between them. The CDR3 bases are TGTGCCACCAGCACTCGGGACCGAGGCGACAATGAGCAGTTCTTC. This translates into CATSTRDRGDNEQFF.

This chain connects TRBV30 to TRBJ2-7; no firm D call. Trimming removed 3 bases from V and 5 bases from J, with 14 bases in between. The CDR3 length is 13 residues. The germline CDR1 and CDR2 sequences are GTSNPN and SVGIG (reference sequence). For the CDR3, the DNA is TGTGCCTGGAGCCACAGAGTCCAAAACGAGCAGTACTTC. Translated: CAWSHRVQNEQYF.

This chain joins TRBV2 and TRBJ2-4; D is ambiguous. This CDR3 has 16 amino acids. Deletions cut 7 bases from V and 0 bases from J, with 16 bases between. Germline assignment: CDR1 SNHLY and CDR2 FYNNEI. The CDR3 DNA reads as TGTGCCAGCACTAGAGAGTGGTCGGTAGCCAAAAACATTCAGTACTTC. Encoded protein: CASTREWSVAKNIQYF.

The genes are TRBV29-1 and TRBJ2-2, with D perhaps being TRBD1 or TRBD2 (6 bases each). Germline V gene sequence: CDR1 SQVTM, CDR2 ANQGSEA. The CDR3 runs 14 residues. The V end was cut by 7 bases, the J end by 1 base, with 13 bases between. CDR3 amino acids: CSAAGGQNTGELFF. The DNA of the CDR3 is TGCAGCGCCGCCGGGGGACAGAACACCGGGGAGCTGTTTTTT.

This chain uses TRBV25-1 with TRBJ2-7; 11 nucleotides agree with TRBD1. V shed 3 bases and J 4 bases; nucleotides not matched to a gene: 8. Germline CDR1 reads MGHDK; CDR2 reads SYGVNS. The CDR3 extends over 16 amino acids. The CDR3 protein is CASSDPMGTGGYEQYF. The DNA of the CDR3 is TGTGCCAGCAGTGATCCAATGGGGACAGGGGGATACGAGCAGTACTTC.

This chain links TRBV30 with TRBJ1-3, with 7 bases fitting TRBD1. Germline V lookup: CDR1 GTSNPN, CDR2 SVGIG (reference sequence). This CDR3 contains 14 residues. Trimming at V came to 1 base and at J to 4 bases, leaving 4 bases not matched to a gene. CDR3 residues: CAWSGRGIGNTIYF. CDR3 nucleotides: TGTGCCTGGAGTGGCAGGGGGATCGGAAACACCATATATTTT.

This rearrangement joins TRBV29-1 to TRBJ2-1; D is undetermined. V was shortened by 7 bases and J by 0 bases, with 10 bases between the two germline ends. Germline V gene lookup returns CDR1 SQVTM and CDR2 ANQGSEA. The CDR3 is 13 amino acids. In DNA, the CDR3 is TGCAGCGAGAAAAGTAGCTCCTACAATGAGCAGTTCTTC. Translating it yields CSEKSSSYNEQFF.